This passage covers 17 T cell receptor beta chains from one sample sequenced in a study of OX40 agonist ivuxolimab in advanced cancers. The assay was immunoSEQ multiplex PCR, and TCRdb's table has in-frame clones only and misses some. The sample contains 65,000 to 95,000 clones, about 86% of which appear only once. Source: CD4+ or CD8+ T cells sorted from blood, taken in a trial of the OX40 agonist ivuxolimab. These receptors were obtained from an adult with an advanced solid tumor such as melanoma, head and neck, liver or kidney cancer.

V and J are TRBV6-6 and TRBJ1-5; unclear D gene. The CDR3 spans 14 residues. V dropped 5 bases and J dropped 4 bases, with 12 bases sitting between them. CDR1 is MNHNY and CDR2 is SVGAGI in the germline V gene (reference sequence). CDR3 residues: CASSPGRINQPQHF. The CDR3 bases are TGTGCCAGCAGTCCGGGCAGGATTAATCAGCCCCAGCATTTT.

CDR3 bases: TGCGCCAGCAGTGAGGAACCTCAGGAAGATACGCAGTATTTT. This sequence encodes CASSEEPQEDTQYF. The chain employs TRBV10-2 and TRBJ2-3; no definite D call. This CDR3 has 14 residues. V was clipped by 2 bases and J by 5 bases, with 11 bases between them. In germline, CDR1 is WSHSY, CDR2 SAAADI.

The chain's CDR3 is CASKSTGGSEETQYF. CDR3 DNA sequence: TGCGCCAGCAAATCCACGGGGGGCAGTGAAGAGACCCAGTACTTC. The J gene is TRBJ2-5, the V gene TRBV5-1; tentative D call: TRBD2 (7 bases). Germline CDR1 SGHRS, CDR2 YFSETQ. V was cut by 6 bases and J by 3 bases, with 18 bases left in between. CDR3 length: 15 residues.

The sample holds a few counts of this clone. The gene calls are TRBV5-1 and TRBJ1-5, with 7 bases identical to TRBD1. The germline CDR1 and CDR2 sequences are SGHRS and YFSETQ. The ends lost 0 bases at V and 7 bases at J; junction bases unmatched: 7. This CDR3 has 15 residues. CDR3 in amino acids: CASSLAGAGGQPQHF. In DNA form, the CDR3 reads TGCGCCAGCAGCTTGGCCGGAGCAGGGGGGCAGCCCCAGCATTTT.

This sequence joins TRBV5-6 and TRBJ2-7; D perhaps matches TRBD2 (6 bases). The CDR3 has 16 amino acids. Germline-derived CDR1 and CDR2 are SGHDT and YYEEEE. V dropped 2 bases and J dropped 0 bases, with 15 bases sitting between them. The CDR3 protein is CASSLGPGRSSYEQYF. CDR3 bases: TGTGCCAGCAGCTTAGGGCCGGGGAGGAGCTCCTACGAGCAGTACTTC.

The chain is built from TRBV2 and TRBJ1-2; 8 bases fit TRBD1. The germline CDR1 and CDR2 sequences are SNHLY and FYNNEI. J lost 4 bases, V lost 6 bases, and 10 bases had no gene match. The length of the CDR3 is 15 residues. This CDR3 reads CASSVQGGTIYGYTF. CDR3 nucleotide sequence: TGTGCCAGCAGCGTACAGGGGGGTACGATCTATGGCTACACCTTC.

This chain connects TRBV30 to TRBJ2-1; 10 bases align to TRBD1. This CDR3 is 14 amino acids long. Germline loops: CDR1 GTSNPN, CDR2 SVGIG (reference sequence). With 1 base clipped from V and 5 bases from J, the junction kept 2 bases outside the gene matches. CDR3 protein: CAWSAGQGNNEQFF. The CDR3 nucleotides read TGTGCCTGGAGTGCGGGACAGGGGAACAATGAGCAGTTCTTC.

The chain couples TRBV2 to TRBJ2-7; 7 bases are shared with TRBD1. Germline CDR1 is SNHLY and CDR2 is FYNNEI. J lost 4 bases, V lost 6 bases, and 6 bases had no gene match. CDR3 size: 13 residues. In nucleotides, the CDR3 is TGTGCCAGCAGCACCGGGACAGCTTACGAGCAGTACTTC. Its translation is CASSTGTAYEQYF.

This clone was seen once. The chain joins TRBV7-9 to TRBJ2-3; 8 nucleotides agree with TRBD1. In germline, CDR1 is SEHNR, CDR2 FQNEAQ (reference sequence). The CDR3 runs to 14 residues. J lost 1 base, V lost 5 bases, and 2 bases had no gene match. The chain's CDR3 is CASSPGQGTDTQYF. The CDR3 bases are TGTGCCAGCAGCCCGGGACAGGGCACAGATACGCAGTATTTT.

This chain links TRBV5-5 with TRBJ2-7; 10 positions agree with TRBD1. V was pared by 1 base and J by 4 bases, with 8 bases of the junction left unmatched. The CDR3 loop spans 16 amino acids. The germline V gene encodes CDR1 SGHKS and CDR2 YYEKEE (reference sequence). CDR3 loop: CASSLLIGQGGYEQYF. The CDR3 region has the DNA TGTGCCAGCAGCTTGTTGATAGGACAGGGGGGTTACGAGCAGTACTTC.

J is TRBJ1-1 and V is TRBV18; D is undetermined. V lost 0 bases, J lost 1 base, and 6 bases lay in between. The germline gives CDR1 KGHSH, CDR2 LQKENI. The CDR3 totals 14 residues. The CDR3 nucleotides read TGTGCCAGCTCACCACCTTCCAGGAACACTGAAGCTTTCTTT. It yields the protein CASSPPSRNTEAFF.

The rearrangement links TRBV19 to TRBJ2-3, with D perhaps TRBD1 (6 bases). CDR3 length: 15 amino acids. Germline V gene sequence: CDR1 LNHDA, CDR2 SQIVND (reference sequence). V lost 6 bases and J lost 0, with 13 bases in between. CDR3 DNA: TGTGCCAGTAGATCAGGGGCATGGAGCACAGATACGCAGTATTTT. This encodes CASRSGAWSTDTQYF.

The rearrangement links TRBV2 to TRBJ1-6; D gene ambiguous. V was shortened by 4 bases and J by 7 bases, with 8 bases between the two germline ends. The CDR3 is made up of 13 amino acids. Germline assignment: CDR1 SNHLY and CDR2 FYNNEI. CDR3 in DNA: TGTGCCAGCAGTGCCCAACCGAATTCACCCCTCCACTTT. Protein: CASSAQPNSPLHF.

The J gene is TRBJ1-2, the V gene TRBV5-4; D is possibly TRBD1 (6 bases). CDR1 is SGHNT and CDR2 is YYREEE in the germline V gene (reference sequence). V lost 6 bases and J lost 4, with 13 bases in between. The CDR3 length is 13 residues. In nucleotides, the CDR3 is TGTGCCAGCACCTCCCCAGGGGTCTATGGCTACACCTTC. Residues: CASTSPGVYGYTF. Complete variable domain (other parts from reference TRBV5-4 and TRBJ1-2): ETGVTQSPTHLIKTRGQQVTLRCSSQSGHNTVSWYQQALGQGPQFIFQYYREEENGRGNFPPRFSGLQFPNYSSELNVNALELDDSALYLCASTSPGVYGYTFGSGTRLTVV.

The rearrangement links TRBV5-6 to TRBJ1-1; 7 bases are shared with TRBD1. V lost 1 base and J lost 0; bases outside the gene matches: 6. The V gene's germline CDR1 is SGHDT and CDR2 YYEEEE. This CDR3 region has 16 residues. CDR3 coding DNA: TGTGCCAGCAGCTTGACAGGGGCCCCAGTGAACACTGAAGCTTTCTTT. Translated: CASSLTGAPVNTEAFF.

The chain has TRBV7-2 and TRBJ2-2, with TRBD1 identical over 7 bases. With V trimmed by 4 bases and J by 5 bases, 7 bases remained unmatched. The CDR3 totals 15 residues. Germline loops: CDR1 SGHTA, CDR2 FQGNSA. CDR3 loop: CASSSLAGGTGELFF. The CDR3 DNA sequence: TGTGCCAGCAGCTCCCTGGCAGGGGGTACCGGGGAGCTGTTTTTT.

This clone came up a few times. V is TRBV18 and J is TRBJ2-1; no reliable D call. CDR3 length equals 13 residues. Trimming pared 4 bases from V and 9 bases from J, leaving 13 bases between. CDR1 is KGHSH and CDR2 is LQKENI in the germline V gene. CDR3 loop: CASSQNLESEQFF. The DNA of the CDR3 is TGTGCCAGCTCACAAAATCTGGAGTCTGAGCAGTTCTTC.